These T cell receptor beta chains were read from a single sample in a study of CD8+ T cells in alopecia areata. TCRdb's copy holds only in-frame clones and misses some; the assay was immunoSEQ multiplex PCR. Here the sample spans around 200,000 clones, roughly three fifths being singletons. This sample comprised CD4+ T cells sorted from blood, obtained at week 4, from a patient treated with tofacitinib. Source of these receptors: a human donor with alopecia areata. The CDR3 runs from the conserved cysteine through the conserved F or W. Each record gives: V gene, clone size, D gene, J gene, CDR3 protein, CDR3 DNA. D genes are given only for firm matches. The size of a clone is reported for some rows only, either as once, few or many, or as a class for expanded clones.

v_gene: TRBV29-1
abundance: -
d_gene: -
j_gene: TRBJ2-4
CDR3aa: CSVVVAKNIQYF
CDR3nt: TGCAGCGTGGTAGTAGCCAAAAACATTCAGTACTTC

v_gene: TRBV7-8
abundance: -
d_gene: TRBD2
j_gene: TRBJ2-1
CDR3aa: CASRLAGGFEQFF
CDR3nt: TGTGCCAGCCGTCTAGCGGGAGGGTTTGAGCAGTTCTTC

v_gene: TRBV5-1
abundance: -
d_gene: -
j_gene: TRBJ1-2
CDR3aa: CASRDSRLYGYTF
CDR3nt: TGCGCCAGCAGAGACAGCCGACTCTATGGCTACACCTTC

v_gene: TRBV9
abundance: few
d_gene: -
j_gene: TRBJ2-3
CDR3aa: CASSARSGPRGYF
CDR3nt: TGTGCCAGCAGCGCCCGCTCCGGCCCCCGCGGGTATTTT

v_gene: TRBV30
abundance: -
d_gene: TRBD1
j_gene: TRBJ1-2
CDR3aa: CARGQNYGYTF
CDR3nt: TGTGCCCGGGGACAGAACTATGGCTACACCTTC

v_gene: TRBV2
abundance: -
d_gene: -
j_gene: TRBJ2-3
CDR3aa: CASSLLARTDTQYF
CDR3nt: TGTGCCAGCAGCCTTCTAGCGCGCACAGATACGCAGTATTTT

v_gene: TRBV5-1
abundance: -
d_gene: -
j_gene: TRBJ1-2
CDR3aa: CASSLGQEGLYGYTF
CDR3nt: TGCGCCAGCAGCTTGGGACAGGAAGGCCTCTATGGCTACACCTTC

v_gene: TRBV29-1
abundance: -
d_gene: -
j_gene: TRBJ2-5
CDR3aa: CSVPRPEGETQYF
CDR3nt: TGCAGCGTTCCTAGACCGGAGGGGGAGACCCAGTACTTC

v_gene: TRBV28
abundance: -
d_gene: TRBD2
j_gene: TRBJ2-3
CDR3aa: CASSSGRTDTQYF
CDR3nt: TGTGCCAGTTCTAGCGGGAGAACAGATACGCAGTATTTT

v_gene: TRBV2
abundance: many
d_gene: -
j_gene: TRBJ2-7
CDR3aa: CASSAIGGEQYF
CDR3nt: TGTGCCAGCAGTGCGATCGGCGGAGAGCAGTACTTC

v_gene: TRBV14
abundance: -
d_gene: -
j_gene: TRBJ2-3
CDR3aa: CASSQDVTAGHYTDTQYF
CDR3nt: TGTGCCAGCAGCCAAGACGTTACGGCGGGACATTACACAGATACGCAGTATTTT

v_gene: TRBV7-9
abundance: -
d_gene: -
j_gene: TRBJ2-5
CDR3aa: CASSLGSGNAGETQYF
CDR3nt: TGTGCCAGCAGCTTAGGGAGTGGCAACGCGGGGGAGACCCAGTACTTC

v_gene: TRBV29-1
abundance: -
d_gene: TRBD2
j_gene: TRBJ2-7
CDR3aa: CSVAPRTSGSYDEQYF
CDR3nt: TGCAGCGTTGCCCCTAGGACTAGCGGGAGTTACGACGAGCAGTACTTC

v_gene: TRBV15
abundance: -
d_gene: -
j_gene: TRBJ2-1
CDR3aa: CATSRAGPNVNEQFF
CDR3nt: TGTGCCACCAGCAGAGCGGGACCGAATGTCAATGAGCAGTTCTTC

v_gene: TRBV29-1
abundance: -
d_gene: -
j_gene: TRBJ1-2
CDR3aa: CSVEDRTLRDGYTF
CDR3nt: TGCAGCGTTGAAGATCGGACATTGCGTGATGGCTACACCTTC

v_gene: TRBV9
abundance: once
d_gene: -
j_gene: TRBJ1-5
CDR3aa: CASSPMANGNQPQHF
CDR3nt: TGTGCCAGCAGCCCCATGGCAAACGGCAATCAGCCCCAGCATTTT

v_gene: TRBV6-5
abundance: few
d_gene: -
j_gene: TRBJ2-1
CDR3aa: CASTLHAEQFF
CDR3nt: TGTGCCAGCACCCTACACGCCGAGCAGTTCTTC

v_gene: TRBV2
abundance: -
d_gene: TRBD2
j_gene: TRBJ2-1
CDR3aa: CASDGTSGNNEQFF
CDR3nt: TGTGCCAGCGATGGGACTAGCGGAAACAATGAGCAGTTCTTC

v_gene: TRBV6-5
abundance: -
d_gene: -
j_gene: TRBJ1-2
CDR3aa: CASSYGHTNYGYTF
CDR3nt: TGTGCCAGCAGTTACGGCCACACTAACTATGGCTACACCTTC

v_gene: TRBV29-1
abundance: -
d_gene: TRBD2
j_gene: TRBJ2-7
CDR3aa: CSVVGLASTYEQYF
CDR3nt: TGCAGCGTTGTGGGACTAGCGTCTACCTACGAGCAGTACTTC

v_gene: TRBV23-1
abundance: -
d_gene: -
j_gene: TRBJ1-4
CDR3aa: CASSQPEGGVEEKLFF
CDR3nt: TGCGCCAGCAGTCAACCGGAAGGCGGGGTGGAGGAAAAACTGTTTTTT

v_gene: TRBV7-3
abundance: -
d_gene: -
j_gene: TRBJ2-1
CDR3aa: CASSQGGSASYNEQFF
CDR3nt: TGTGCCAGCAGCCAGGGGGGGTCAGCCTCCTACAATGAGCAGTTCTTC

v_gene: TRBV29-1
abundance: -
d_gene: -
j_gene: TRBJ1-3
CDR3aa: CSVGVMDHANTIYF
CDR3nt: TGCAGCGTTGGGGTGATGGACCACGCCAACACCATATATTTT

v_gene: TRBV4-1
abundance: once
d_gene: -
j_gene: TRBJ2-7
CDR3aa: CASSQDLGTASYEQYF
CDR3nt: TGCGCCAGCAGCCAAGATCTCGGAACAGCTTCCTACGAGCAGTACTTC

v_gene: TRBV15
abundance: -
d_gene: -
j_gene: TRBJ2-4
CDR3aa: CATSREGTRKNIQYF
CDR3nt: TGTGCCACCAGCAGAGAAGGGACTCGGAAAAACATTCAGTACTTC

v_gene: TRBV4-3
abundance: -
d_gene: TRBD2
j_gene: TRBJ2-5
CDR3aa: CASSQDFGLGRGASQETQYF
CDR3nt: TGCGCCAGCAGCCAAGATTTCGGACTAGGAAGGGGTGCGAGCCAAGAGACCCAGTACTTC

v_gene: TRBV15
abundance: -
d_gene: -
j_gene: TRBJ1-5
CDR3aa: CATSRDPGGHQPQHF
CDR3nt: TGTGCCACCAGCAGAGACCCGGGGGGTCATCAGCCCCAGCATTTT

v_gene: TRBV7-9
abundance: -
d_gene: -
j_gene: TRBJ1-6
CDR3aa: CASSNDRQGFGNSPLHF
CDR3nt: TGTGCCAGCAGCAACGATCGGCAGGGTTTTGGAAATTCACCCCTCCACTTT

v_gene: TRBV30
abundance: few
d_gene: TRBD1
j_gene: TRBJ2-7
CDR3aa: CAARDRVPYEQYF
CDR3nt: TGTGCCGCCCGGGACAGGGTCCCCTACGAGCAGTACTTC

v_gene: TRBV4-1
abundance: -
d_gene: -
j_gene: TRBJ2-5
CDR3aa: CASSQDWVQETQYF
CDR3nt: TGCGCCAGCAGCCAAGATTGGGTCCAAGAGACCCAGTACTTC

v_gene: TRBV30
abundance: few
d_gene: TRBD1
j_gene: TRBJ2-7
CDR3aa: CAWGTSWTGSYEQYF
CDR3nt: TGTGCCTGGGGCACCTCGTGGACAGGGTCCTACGAGCAGTACTTC

v_gene: TRBV29-1
abundance: few
d_gene: -
j_gene: TRBJ2-2
CDR3aa: CSGNRNTGELFF
CDR3nt: TGCAGCGGTAACAGAAACACCGGGGAGCTGTTTTTT

v_gene: TRBV6-6
abundance: -
d_gene: -
j_gene: TRBJ2-3
CDR3aa: CASTSREIGDTQYF
CDR3nt: TGTGCCAGCACTTCCCGGGAGATTGGCGATACGCAGTATTTT

v_gene: TRBV5-1
abundance: -
d_gene: -
j_gene: TRBJ1-1
CDR3aa: CASSLGAGRRGTEAFF
CDR3nt: TGCGCCAGCAGCTTGGGGGCAGGGCGGAGAGGCACTGAAGCTTTCTTT

v_gene: TRBV5-6
abundance: -
d_gene: TRBD1
j_gene: TRBJ1-1
CDR3aa: CASSFGTGDPNTEAFF
CDR3nt: TGTGCCAGCAGTTTTGGGACAGGAGATCCGAACACTGAAGCTTTCTTT

v_gene: TRBV29-1
abundance: -
d_gene: -
j_gene: TRBJ2-7
CDR3aa: CSVSFDRTAYEQYF
CDR3nt: TGCAGCGTCAGCTTTGACAGGACGGCCTACGAGCAGTACTTC

v_gene: TRBV6-5
abundance: few
d_gene: -
j_gene: TRBJ2-3
CDR3aa: CASSPSTNTQYF
CDR3nt: TGTGCCAGCAGCCCCAGTACAAATACGCAGTATTTT

v_gene: TRBV7-9
abundance: few
d_gene: -
j_gene: TRBJ2-2
CDR3aa: CASPPGGGTNTGELFF
CDR3nt: TGTGCCAGCCCCCCGGGCGGCGGAACGAACACCGGGGAGCTGTTTTTT

v_gene: TRBV19
abundance: -
d_gene: -
j_gene: TRBJ2-3
CDR3aa: CASSIPGESDTQYF
CDR3nt: TGTGCCAGTAGTATACCGGGAGAGTCAGATACGCAGTATTTT

v_gene: TRBV27
abundance: -
d_gene: -
j_gene: TRBJ2-7
CDR3aa: CASNTWGAGEQYF
CDR3nt: TGTGCCAGCAATACTTGGGGGGCCGGCGAGCAGTACTTC

v_gene: TRBV29-1
abundance: few
d_gene: -
j_gene: TRBJ2-5
CDR3aa: CSVTGTEETQYF
CDR3nt: TGCAGCGTTACCGGGACGGAAGAGACCCAGTACTTC

v_gene: TRBV29-1
abundance: -
d_gene: -
j_gene: TRBJ2-7
CDR3aa: CSVINPGPGSWEQYF
CDR3nt: TGCAGCGTGATTAACCCGGGACCGGGTTCTTGGGAGCAGTACTTC

v_gene: TRBV29-1
abundance: few
d_gene: -
j_gene: TRBJ2-3
CDR3aa: CSVVRFGPTDTQYF
CDR3nt: TGCAGCGTTGTGCGTTTCGGACCGACAGATACGCAGTATTTT

v_gene: TRBV6-5
abundance: few
d_gene: TRBD1
j_gene: TRBJ2-3
CDR3aa: CASSYSHRGFDTQYF
CDR3nt: TGTGCCAGCAGTTACTCGCACAGGGGGTTTGATACGCAGTATTTT

v_gene: TRBV11-2
abundance: -
d_gene: -
j_gene: TRBJ2-2
CDR3aa: CASSLDGSPSIELFF
CDR3nt: TGTGCCAGCAGCTTAGATGGTAGCCCCTCCATAGAGCTGTTTTTT